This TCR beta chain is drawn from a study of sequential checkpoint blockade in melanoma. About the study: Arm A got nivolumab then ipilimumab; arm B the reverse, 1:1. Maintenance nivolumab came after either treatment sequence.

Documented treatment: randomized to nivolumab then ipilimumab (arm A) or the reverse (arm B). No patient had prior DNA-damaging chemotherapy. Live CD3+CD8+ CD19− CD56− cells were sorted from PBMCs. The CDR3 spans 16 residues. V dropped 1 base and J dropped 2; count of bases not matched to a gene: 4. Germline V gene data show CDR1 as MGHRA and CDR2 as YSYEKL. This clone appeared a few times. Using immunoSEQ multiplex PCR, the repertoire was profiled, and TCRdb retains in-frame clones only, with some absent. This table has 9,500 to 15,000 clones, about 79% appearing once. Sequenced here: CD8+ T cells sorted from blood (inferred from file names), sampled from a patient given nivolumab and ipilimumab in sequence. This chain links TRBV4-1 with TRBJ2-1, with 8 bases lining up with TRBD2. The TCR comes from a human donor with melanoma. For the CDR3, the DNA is TGCGCCAGCAGCCAAGCCCCGGGACTAGCCTACAATGAGCAGTTCTTC. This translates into CASSQAPGLAYNEQFF.